The 25 T cell receptor beta chains listed next were all sequenced from one sample in a study of post-analysis software for immune sequencing data. Notes on the study in general: Included in a set of about five TRBV segments more frequent in patients than controls were TRBV5-6, TRBV5-1 and TRBV20-1.

The authors incorporated unique molecular identifiers into the TCR beta cDNA libraries. One entry per CDR3 protein results from TCRdb running MiXCR on the PCR reads. This table holds approximately 690,000 distinct CDR3 sequences, approximately 60% found once. The antigens for these receptors are not known. Source material: blood. The origin of the receptors is a girl aged 2 to 10 with multiple sclerosis.

CDR3 amino acids: CATSRDGASRPADTQYF. The CDR3, as DNA: TGTGCCACCAGCAGAGATGGTGCTAGCCGCCCCGCAGATACGCAGTATTTT. The chain links TRBV15 to TRBJ2-3; D possibly corresponds to TRBD2 (5 bases). CDR3 length: 17 amino acids. V gave up 0 bases and J gave up 4 bases, with 17 bases separating them. Germline V gives CDR1 LNHNV, CDR2 YYDKDF (reference sequence).

This clonotype was counted between two and nine times. This sequence joins TRBV20-1 and TRBJ2-7; TRBD2 agrees at 12 bases. Germline lookup yields CDR1 DFQATT and CDR2 SNEGSKA (reference sequence). V dropped 2 bases and J dropped 6; count of bases not matched to a gene: 5. The CDR3 length is 14 residues. For the CDR3, the DNA is TGCAGTGCTAGAAAGACTAGCGGGAGTGTCGAGCAGTACTTC. It is translated as CSARKTSGSVEQYF.

This clonotype came up a few times. The J gene is TRBJ1-6, the V gene TRBV4-3; no reliable D call. CDR1 and CDR2 (germline): LGHNA, YSLEER. CDR3 length: 12 residues. V gave up 5 bases and J gave up 6 bases, with 5 bases separating them. The CDR3 spells CASSSANSPLHF. Written as DNA, the CDR3 is TGCGCCAGCAGCTCTGCTAATTCACCCCTCCACTTT.

The chain employs TRBV2 and TRBJ2-3; the D gene is possibly TRBD1 (5 bases). V was clipped by 3 bases and J by 0 bases, with 10 bases between them. The CDR3 has 15 amino acids. Germline values: CDR1 SNHLY, CDR2 FYNNEI. For the CDR3, the DNA is TGTGCCAGCAGTGACCTGTACAGGAGCACAGATACGCAGTATTTT. Translating it yields CASSDLYRSTDTQYF.

The rearrangement links TRBV20-1 to TRBJ1-5; D is undetermined. The germline gives CDR1 DFQATT, CDR2 SNEGSKA (reference sequence). The CDR3 length is 9 residues. The V end lost 7 bases, the J end lost 7 bases, and 5 bases lay between the germline ends. DNA of the CDR3: TGCAGTGGGGAACAGCCCCAGCATTTT. Encoded protein: CSGEQPQHF.

The rearrangement joins TRBV20-1 to TRBJ2-1; D might be TRBD1 (5 bases). V shed 6 bases and J shed 5 bases, with 11 bases lying between them. The CDR3 sequence is 12 residues long. Germline V gives CDR1 DFQATT, CDR2 SNEGSKA (reference sequence). The CDR3 nucleotides are TGCAGTGCCACGCTAGGGGACAATGAGCAGTTCTTC. It specifies CSATLGDNEQFF.

V usage is TRBV4-1 and J usage is TRBJ2-3; 16 bases are shared with TRBD2. CDR1 MGHRA and CDR2 YSYEKL come from the germline V gene. The V gene end was trimmed by 0 bases and the J gene end by 5 bases; junction bases not matched to a gene: 8. This CDR3 spans 19 amino acids. The DNA of the CDR3 is TGCGCCAGCAGCCAAGAGTGGGGACTAGCGGGAGGGCCAATAGATACGCAGTATTTT. Its protein is CASSQEWGLAGGPIDTQYF.

The J gene is TRBJ2-3, the V gene TRBV20-1; 11 positions match TRBD1. The CDR3 has 14 residues. Germline values: CDR1 DFQATT, CDR2 SNEGSKA (reference sequence). The J segment lost 7 bases and the V segment lost 5 bases, leaving 8 bases of the junction unmatched. The CDR3 region is CSAWTGGSGNTQYF. The CDR3 nucleotides read TGCAGTGCTTGGACAGGGGGCTCCGGGAATACGCAGTATTTT.

The chain employs TRBV30 and TRBJ2-7, with a possible D match to TRBD1 (5 bases). The CDR3 runs to 13 residues. The V gene's germline CDR1 is GTSNPN and CDR2 SVGIG (reference sequence). The CDR3 region is CALRRSGSLEQYF. CDR3 DNA: TGTGCGCTCCGGCGTTCAGGGTCCCTTGAGCAGTACTTC. The whole variable domain, remainder taken from reference TRBV30 and TRBJ2-7, is SQTIHQWPATLVQPVGSPLSLECTVEGTSNPNLYWYRQAAGRGLQLLFYSVGIGQISSEVPQNLSASRPQDRQFILSSKKLLLSDSGFYLCALRRSGSLEQYFGPGTRLTVT.

V usage is TRBV5-8 and J usage is TRBJ2-3; 13 nucleotides match TRBD2. CDR3 length: 15 amino acids. Germline V gene data show CDR1 as SGHTS and CDR2 as YDEGEE. The CDR3 coding sequence is TGTGCTCCAAGGACTAGCGGGAGTAGGACAGATACGCAGTATTTT. Its translation is CAPRTSGSRTDTQYF.

The chain recombines TRBV29-1 with TRBJ2-7; a possible D gene is TRBD2 (6 bases). In germline, CDR1 is SQVTM, CDR2 ANQGSEA. Trimming pared 4 bases from V and 7 bases from J, leaving 35 bases between. There are 19 residues in the CDR3. This CDR3 reads CSVGGAENASNGRYNEQYF. DNA for the CDR3: TGCAGCGTTGGTGGGGCAGAGAACGCCTCGAATGGGAGGTACAATGAGCAGTACTTC.

This chain joins TRBV12-3 or TRBV12-4 and TRBJ2-7; 15 bases fit TRBD2. The J call may be incorrect, as the DNA end agrees better with TRBJ2-5. The CDR3 has 19 residues. CDR3 protein: CASSNPGLAGGFLRETQYF. For the CDR3, the DNA is TGTGCCAGCAGTAACCCCGGACTAGCGGGGGGGTTTTTGCGAGAGACCCAGTACTTC.

This clonotype was found a few times. This chain uses TRBV11-2 with TRBJ2-1, with D unclear. This CDR3 is built from 13 residues. Trimming shortened V by 2 bases and J by 4 bases, and 6 bases separated the two germline ends. Germline V lookup: CDR1 SGHAT, CDR2 FQNNGV. CDR3 amino acids: CASSLTTYNEQFF. In DNA, the CDR3 is TGTGCCAGCAGCTTAACTACTTACAATGAGCAGTTCTTC.

This clonotype was seen a few times. A single base separates this from a much larger clone, so it may be a read error. The gene calls are TRBV24-1 and TRBJ2-1, with D uncertain. This CDR3 is 12 amino acids long. Germline V gene data show CDR1 as KGHDR and CDR2 as SFDVKD. The CDR3 sequence: CATGDSTYGQFF. As DNA, the CDR3 is TGTGCCACCGGTGATTCTACATACGGCCAGTTCTTC.

This clonotype turned up a few times. DNA for the CDR3: TGCAGTGCTAGAGCAACGGGACGGCAAGGCAATCAGCCCCAGCATTTT. It codes for CSARATGRQGNQPQHF. The chain is built from TRBV20-1 and TRBJ1-5; TRBD1 might be the D (5 bases). The CDR3 sequence is 16 residues long. The germline V gene has CDR1 DFQATT and CDR2 SNEGSKA (reference sequence). Between the trimmed V and J ends, which lost 1 base and 2 bases, there was a span of 15 bases.

V is TRBV12-3 or TRBV12-4 and J is TRBJ2-4; the D gene could be TRBD1 or TRBD2 (5 bases each). V was trimmed by 1 base and J by 0 bases, leaving 22 bases between them. The CDR3 runs to 20 residues. CDR3 in amino acids: CASSLVGDRVGVKAKNIQYF. Here the CDR3 DNA reads TGTGCCAGCAGTTTAGTGGGGGATAGAGTAGGTGTGAAAGCCAAAAACATTCAGTACTTC.

V is TRBV2 and J is TRBJ2-1; D might be TRBD1 (6 bases). The CDR3 is 14 amino acids. Between the trimmed V and J ends, which lost 0 bases and 7 bases, there was a span of 10 bases. Per the germline V gene, CDR1 is SNHLY and CDR2 is FYNNEI. The CDR3 loop is CASSEAHRDNEQFF. The CDR3 DNA is TGTGCCAGCAGTGAAGCTCACAGGGATAATGAGCAGTTCTTC.

For this clonotype: The germline gene is not matched at one end of the junction; a read error may be the cause. V and J are TRBV7-2 and TRBJ2-5; no firm D call. CDR3 length: 13 amino acids. Germline V gene sequence: CDR1 SGHTA, CDR2 FQGNSA. CDR3 in amino acids: CASSLPPKETQYF. In nucleotides, the CDR3 is TGTGCTAGCAGCTTACCGCCTAAAGAGACCCAGTACTTC.

This chain joins TRBV6-5 and TRBJ2-5; D possibly corresponds to TRBD1 (6 bases). The germline V and J ends were trimmed by 3 bases and 11 bases, with 22 bases remaining between them. The CDR3 length is 15 residues. Germline V CDR1 and CDR2: MNHEY, SVGAGI. The CDR3 region has the DNA TGTGCCAGCAGTTATAGGGCAGGGGTTGGAGATACGCAGTACTTC. This encodes CASSYRAGVGDTQYF.

This sequence joins TRBV29-1 and TRBJ2-2, with TRBD2 as a possible D gene (6 bases). Germline CDR1 SQVTM, CDR2 ANQGSEA. CDR3 length: 14 amino acids. The V end was cut by 6 bases, the J end by 5 bases, with 16 bases between. The CDR3 loop is CSVGDFLRTGELFF. The CDR3, as DNA: TGCAGCGTAGGGGACTTCTTGAGGACCGGGGAGCTGTTTTTT.

This CDR3 reads CASRPAGVGTEAFF. CDR3 bases: TGTGCCAGCAGGCCCGCGGGGGTGGGGACTGAAGCTTTCTTT. The gene calls are TRBV12-3 or TRBV12-4 and TRBJ1-1; TRBD1 is a possible D gene (5 bases). The V and J ends lost 6 bases and 5 bases respectively, with 16 bases between them. The CDR3 contains 14 residues.

The gene calls are TRBV6-2 or TRBV6-3 and TRBJ1-5, with D unclear. This CDR3 has 14 residues. The V end lost 6 bases, the J end lost 2 bases, and 11 bases lay between the germline ends. The V gene's germline CDR1 is MNHEY and CDR2 SVGEGT. The CDR3 loop is CASRRWEGNQPQHF. The CDR3, as DNA: TGTGCCAGCAGGCGGTGGGAGGGCAATCAGCCCCAGCATTTT.

The J gene is TRBJ1-5, the V gene TRBV7-8, with a weak D call TRBD1 (5 bases). Between the trimmed V and J ends, which lost 3 bases and 7 bases, there was a span of 13 bases. The CDR3 has 14 amino acids. Per germline, CDR1 SGHVS and CDR2 FQNEAQ. The DNA of the CDR3 is TGTGCCAGCAGCTTGGGGGGAGGGCACCAGCCCCAGCATTTT. Translation gives CASSLGGGHQPQHF. Using reference TRBV7-8 and TRBJ1-5 for the parts outside the CDR3, the full variable domain is GAGVSQSPRYKVAKRGQDVALRCDPISGHVSLFWYQQALGQGPEFLTYFQNEAQLDKSGLPSDRFFAERPEGSVSTLKIQRTQQEDSAVYLCASSLGGGHQPQHFGDGTRLSIL.

This chain joins TRBV14 and TRBJ2-4; 9 positions match TRBD1. The J call is in doubt because the DNA end fits TRBJ2-7 better. The germline gives CDR1 SGHDN, CDR2 FVKESK. The CDR3 totals 17 residues. The CDR3 coding sequence is TGTGCCAGCAGCCAAGAGGTAGGGACAGGGACGCTAAACGAGCAGTACTTC. This sequence encodes CASSQEVGTGTLNEQYF.

This clonotype occurred a few times. The chain is built from TRBV29-1 and TRBJ1-1, with a possible D match to TRBD1 (5 bases). The CDR3 totals 13 residues. The V end was cut by 2 bases, the J end by 1 base, with 8 bases between. Per germline, CDR1 SQVTM and CDR2 ANQGSEA. DNA of the CDR3: TGCAGCGTTGAACGGGGGAAGAACACTGAAGCTTTCTTT. Its protein product is CSVERGKNTEAFF. The full variable domain, its missing parts supplied by reference TRBV29-1 and TRBJ1-1, is SAVISQKPSRDICQRGTSLTIQCQVDSQVTMMFWYRQQPGQSLTLIATANQGSEATYESGFVIDKFPISRPNLTFSTLTVSNMSPEDSSIYLCSVERGKNTEAFFGQGTRLTVV.